These T cell receptor beta chains were read from a single sample in a study of T cell changes during pregnancy in multiple sclerosis. Here immunoSEQ multiplex PCR was the method, and the copy in TCRdb shows in-frame clones only, minus some. The data show tens of thousands of clones, with just over 90% seen just once and roughly 2.5% held by the top ten. The material sequenced was peripheral blood, taken in the second trimester of pregnancy. The source of these receptors is a female donor with multiple sclerosis, enrolled in a pregnancy study. CDR3s include the opening cysteine and the closing phenylalanine or tryptophan. The order of the fields is J gene, V gene, D gene, clone size, CDR3 protein, CDR3 DNA. A D gene is named only where the DNA matches it firmly. Rows give clone size only sometimes, using once, few, many, or a class for an expanded clone.

>TRBJ1-1|TRBV5-1|-|-
CASTGGGRFTEAFF
TGCGCCAGCACTGGGGGGGGTAGGTTTACTGAAGCTTTCTTT
>TRBJ2-3|TRBV18|TRBD1|-
CASSPPLDRGTDTQYF
TGTGCCAGCTCACCACCCCTGGACAGGGGCACAGATACGCAGTATTTT
>TRBJ2-3|TRBV20-1|-|-
CSAPQGDTQYF
TGCAGTGCCCCGCAGGGGGATACGCAGTATTTT
>TRBJ2-7|TRBV7-7|TRBD1|-
CASSLGQGAYEQYF
TGTGCTAGCAGCCTAGGACAGGGGGCCTACGAGCAGTACTTC
>TRBJ1-1|TRBV7-2|-|once
CASSLGRAENTEAFF
TGTGCCAGCAGCTTAGGGAGGGCAGAGAACACTGAAGCTTTCTTT
>TRBJ2-1|TRBV11-2|-|-
CASSSQGQYNEQFF
TGTGCCAGCAGCTCACAAGGACAATACAATGAGCAGTTCTTC
>TRBJ1-5|TRBV6-1|TRBD1|-
CASRPGGRNQPQHF
TGTGCCAGCAGACCAGGGGGCCGAAATCAGCCCCAGCATTTT
>TRBJ2-3|TRBV9|-|-
CASSSQGGGGITDTQYF
TGTGCCAGCAGCTCCCAGGGGGGCGGGGGGATCACAGATACGCAGTATTTT
>TRBJ1-3|TRBV6-5|TRBD1|-
CASSSTGVYGNTIYF
TGTGCCAGCAGCTCCACAGGGGTTTATGGAAACACCATATATTTT
>TRBJ2-7|TRBV4-2|-|-
CASSQAEEATTTYEQYF
TGTGCCAGCAGCCAAGCTGAGGAAGCTACAACCACCTACGAGCAGTACTTC
>TRBJ1-2|TRBV5-4|TRBD1|-
CASSLVRTGLDGYTF
TGTGCCAGCAGCTTGGTCCGGACAGGGCTTGATGGCTACACCTTC
>TRBJ2-3|TRBV4-2|TRBD2|-
CASSPLAGSTDTQYF
TGTGCCAGCAGCCCACTAGCGGGGAGCACAGATACGCAGTATTTT
>TRBJ1-2|TRBV5-1|-|-
CASSLGQSNYGYTF
TGCGCCAGCAGCCTAGGACAGTCTAACTATGGCTACACCTTC
>TRBJ2-5|TRBV19|-|-
CASSTRGRQVEDQYF
TGTGCCAGTAGTACCCGCGGCCGGCAAGTGGAAGACCAGTACTTC
>TRBJ2-6|TRBV7-9|TRBD1|-
CASSPRTGASGANVLTF
TGTGCCAGCAGCCCCCGGACAGGAGCCTCTGGGGCCAACGTCCTGACTTTC